These 5 T cell receptor beta chains were all obtained from the same sample, sequenced in a study of T-cell reconstitution after alpha-beta-depleted transplantation in children. Researchers prepared the TCRbeta library using unique molecular identifiers, the study reports. TCRdb called the PCR reads again in MiXCR, with one record for every CDR3 protein. The sample lists about 640,000 distinct CDR3 sequences; 16% were seen once. The source was PBMCs from the stem cell graft donor, collected from the stem cell graft. The receptors here all came from a human donor who donated a stem cell graft to a child with acute myeloid leukemia.

This clonotype was picked up many times. The genes are TRBV29-1 and TRBJ1-5, with D perhaps TRBD1 (6 bases). Germline CDR1 and CDR2: SQVTM and ANQGSEA. With 3 bases removed from V and 11 bases from J, the gap between germline ends came to 11 bases. CDR3 length equals 11 residues. CDR3: CSVDRGGAQHF. The CDR3 DNA sequence: TGCAGCGTTGATAGGGGGGGGGCCCAGCATTTT.

This clonotype was picked up many times. The chain employs TRBV7-2 and TRBJ2-7; the match to TRBD2 covers 11 bases. V was clipped by 4 bases and J by 3 bases; unmatched bases: 8. Germline V lookup: CDR1 SGHTA, CDR2 FQGNSA. This CDR3 has 16 residues. The CDR3 sequence is CASSWSSGGNLYEQYF. CDR3 bases: TGTGCCAGCAGCTGGTCTAGCGGGGGGAACCTCTACGAGCAGTACTTC.

This clonotype was seen at least ten times. The rearrangement links TRBV20-1 to TRBJ2-7, with D possibly being TRBD2 (6 bases). Germline-derived CDR1 and CDR2 are DFQATT and SNEGSKA (reference sequence). This CDR3 spans 15 amino acids. Trimming took off 4 bases at V and 7 bases at J, with 23 bases between the two ends. CDR3 nucleotide sequence: TGCAGTGCTATTCGGGACTCCGATACTATTGAGGAGCAGTACGTC. Residues: CSAIRDSDTIEEQYV.

The chain is built from TRBV4-1 and TRBJ2-2; D not resolved. The V end was cut by 0 bases, the J end by 2 bases, with 4 bases between. Germline loops: CDR1 MGHRA, CDR2 YSYEKL. This CDR3 is built from 14 residues. CDR3 loop: CASSQDSNTGELFF. The CDR3 nucleotides are TGCGCCAGCAGCCAAGATAGCAACACCGGGGAGCTGTTTTTT.

This clonotype occurred many times. The chain recombines TRBV20-1 with TRBJ2-2; no clear D. This CDR3 is built from 14 residues. Trimming stripped 5 bases from V and 5 bases from J, with 15 bases between. Germline CDR1 reads DFQATT; CDR2 reads SNEGSKA (reference sequence). For the CDR3, the DNA is TGCAGTGCTTTCAAGGAAGGGTATACCGGGGAGCTGTTTTTT. Its protein is CSAFKEGYTGELFF.